This T cell receptor (beta chain) was sequenced for a study of blood T cell repertoires in COVID-19 (dated by TCRdb to about 2020). Broadly, across the study: The collaborator samples originated in the United States, Italy and Spain and spanned the acute and convalescent phases of COVID-19. The prospective study material was composed of cDNA or gDNA derived from T cells, B-cell-depleted T cells, or PBMCs. Subjects who had been exposed to COVID-19, were actively infected with it, or had recovered from it provided the deeply sampled blood TCRbeta repertoires that made up the dataset. The repertoires were released in a freely available public database intended as a resource for research on the immune response to SARS-CoV-2. Samples came from the ongoing ImmuneRACE study (first 160 participants) plus 1,254 subjects from 6 global collaborators. Sample metadata almost always included a de-identified subject ID, COVID-19 status, age in years and sex. Where HLA class I and class II types were available, the types were taken from metadata supplied by the sample provider, not from assay-based typing.

Germline trimming amounts to 3 bases on V and 8 bases on J, with 9 as the count of junction bases outside the gene matches. The CDR3 covers 16 residues, taking in both the cysteine and the phenylalanine. Just the 48-base CDR3 DNA is kept, in frame starting at base 1. Taken from the germline V gene, the CDR1 and CDR2 loops are SNHLY and FYNNEI. Findings and caveats that apply to the study as a whole: The quantity of clinical and demographic metadata differed by source and by participant and was supplied without curation.

There are a few counts of this clone. It has no known antigen specificity. Nothing much larger sits one base from this clone, and base qualities are not available. Participants in the prospective study were aged about 18 to 95 years, lived in 24 United States geographic areas, and enrolled through a virtual design. In the prospective study, cohorts were assigned on the basis of participant-reported clinical history obtained from a screening survey and a study questionnaire. In the prospective study, whole blood, serum and a nasopharyngeal or oropharyngeal swab were collected from each participant by mobile phlebotomists. Additional blood draws and questionnaires over a roughly two-month period could optionally be provided by prospective study participants. Before DNA extraction, blood samples from the prospective study were shipped at room temperature or frozen. TCRbeta CDR3 regions were amplified from genomic DNA using the immunoSEQ Assay, a bias-controlled multiplex PCR. The study's processing was this. The number of nucleated cells in each sample was estimated from the amplification of reference gene primers within the assay. Sequence reads were collapsed and filtered to measure the absolute abundance of every unique TCRbeta CDR3 rearrangement. For each sample, productive Simpson clonality was calculated by taking the square root of Simpson's diversity index across productive rearrangements. The table was pulled from immuneACCESS by TCRdb, which kept in-frame rearrangements only. Such tables lose some clones; where checked, under half of the loss comes from unresolved V genes, and the rest has no known cause. The V and J calls and clone size come from that table; D and trimming were worked out from the DNA. This sample gives under 300,000 clones in total; 91% of them show up just once. The ten largest make up 1.2% of the sample.

The sequence was collected from a human donor in a cohort exposed to, infected with or recovered from COVID-19 (not recorded which). The donor label of this sample is uncertain. The sequence joins TRBV2 to TRBJ1-4; 10 bases in the middle match TRBD1. Material: PBMCs or T cells enriched from blood (not recorded which). The CDR3 loop reads CASSDQWGTGEEKLFF. The sequenced DNA: TGTGCCAGCAGTGACCAATGGGGGACAGGGGAGGAAAAACTGTTTTTT.